Listed here are 12 T cell receptor beta chains from one sample, sequenced in a study of cytomegalovirus exposure and HLA in healthy donors. PCR amplification relied on 60 Vbeta primers (plus 13 Jbeta primers). Sequencing used immunoSEQ multiplex PCR; TCRdb keeps in-frame clones, though not all of them. The data show tens of thousands of clones, about three quarters seen once. Input material: PBMCs. These TCRs come from a man aged 45-65 years in good health and CMV-seropositive.

This clone has a single count. The rearrangement uses TRBV5-4 and TRBJ1-6, with D possibly TRBD1 on 6 matching bases. This CDR3 is 14 amino acids long. The ends were cut back, 7 bases at V and 6 bases at J, with 14 bases in the middle. CDR1 and CDR2 (germline): SGHNT, YYREEE (reference sequence). The CDR3 spells CASFPDSSNSPLHF. The CDR3 nucleotides read TGTGCCAGCTTCCCGGACAGCAGTAATTCACCCCTCCACTTT.

This chain uses TRBV14 with TRBJ1-2; TRBD1 is a possible D gene (5 bases). Germline-derived CDR1 and CDR2 are SGHDN and FVKESK. The CDR3 has 15 residues. Trimming removed 1 base at V and 5 bases at J, with 14 bases between. CDR3 nucleotide sequence: TGTGCCAGCAGCCAAGCAGGATCGGGGGGATATGGCTACACCTTC. The encoded protein is CASSQAGSGGYGYTF.

This chain connects TRBV4-2 to TRBJ2-7; a possible D gene is TRBD2 (6 bases). V was clipped by 6 bases and J by 1 base, with 16 bases between them. CDR1 is LGHNA and CDR2 is YNFKEQ in the germline V gene. This CDR3 contains 15 residues. CDR3: CASRSQAGSSYEQYF. The CDR3 region has the DNA TGTGCCAGCAGATCACAAGCGGGTAGTTCCTACGAGCAGTACTTC.

The CDR3 bases are TGTGCCTGGTTTCGACAGGGTAGCGAGACCCAGTACTTC. Translated, it gives CAWFRQGSETQYF. The chain joins TRBV30 to TRBJ2-5; 7 nucleotides agree with TRBD1. The length of the CDR3 is 13 residues. Germline CDR1 GTSNPN, CDR2 SVGIG (reference sequence). Trimming at V came to 5 bases and at J to 5 bases, leaving 8 bases not matched to a gene. Together with reference TRBV30 and TRBJ2-5, the CDR3 gives the full variable domain: SQTIHQWPATLVQPVGSPLSLECTVEGTSNPNLYWYRQAAGRGLQLLFYSVGIGQISSEVPQNLSASRPQDRQFILSSKKLLLSDSGFYLCAWFRQGSETQYFGPGTRLLVL.

The chain couples TRBV29-1 to TRBJ1-1, with 8 bases fitting TRBD1. Germline V lookup: CDR1 SQVTM, CDR2 ANQGSEA. After removal of 6 bases from V and 5 bases from J, the junction contained 8 bases not matched to a gene. The CDR3 length is 13 residues. CDR3 DNA sequence: TGCAGCGTGAGGACAGGGCAGGGTACTGAAGCTTTCTTT. Protein sequence: CSVRTGQGTEAFF.

This clone was seen a single time. The V gene is TRBV4-1, the J gene TRBJ2-5; TRBD2 is a possible D gene (6 bases). The germline CDR1 and CDR2 sequences are MGHRA and YSYEKL. CDR3 length: 13 amino acids. The V gene lost 1 base and the J gene lost 5 bases, with 8 bases spanning the gap. CDR3 sequence (DNA): TGCGCCAGCAGCCAAGCGGGGGAGGAGACCCAGTACTTC. This codes for CASSQAGEETQYF.

The chain uses TRBV7-9 and TRBJ2-7; D is undetermined. CDR3 size: 12 residues. Trimming took off 3 bases at V and 4 bases at J, with 7 bases between the two ends. Germline CDR1 SEHNR, CDR2 FQNEAQ (reference sequence). CDR3: CASSFGVYEQYF. The DNA for the CDR3 is TGTGCCAGCAGCTTCGGTGTTTACGAGCAGTACTTC. The full variable domain, with the rest looked up from reference TRBV7-9 and TRBJ2-7, is DTGVSQNPRHKITKRGQNVTFRCDPISEHNRLYWYRQTLGQGPEFLTYFQNEAQLEKSRLLSDRFSAERPKGSFSTLEIQRTEQGDSAMYLCASSFGVYEQYFGPGTRLTVT.

J is TRBJ1-1 and V is TRBV2; TRBD1 matches at 10 bases. V lost 6 bases to trimming and J lost 5 bases; unmatched junction nucleotides: 24. This CDR3 is 20 amino acids long. Looked up from germline, CDR1 is SNHLY and CDR2 is FYNNEI. CDR3 sequence (DNA): TGTGCCAGCAGCCCTGGAATTCGGCCCGGGACAGGGGCTAAGGGGACTGAAGCTTTCTTT. Its protein is CASSPGIRPGTGAKGTEAFF.

The chain is built from TRBV9 and TRBJ2-5, with 10 bases lining up with TRBD1. Germline V gives CDR1 SGDLS, CDR2 YYNGEE. CDR3 length: 17 amino acids. The junction had 13 bases not matched to a gene; V was cut back by 5 bases and J by 3 bases. The chain's CDR3 is CASSEDRGTSGKETQYF. The CDR3 nucleotides read TGTGCCAGCAGTGAGGACAGGGGGACTAGTGGAAAAGAGACCCAGTACTTC.

This clone was seen only once. The chain uses TRBV6-5 and TRBJ2-7; D unclear. The length of the CDR3 is 15 residues. The V and J ends lost 0 bases and 3 bases respectively, with 12 bases between them. CDR1 is MNHEY, CDR2 SVGAGI, per germline. CDR3 DNA: TGTGCCAGCAGTTACTCGAAAAGTGGGCTCTACGAGCAGTACTTC. Translating gives CASSYSKSGLYEQYF.

The chain recombines TRBV11-3 with TRBJ1-2; no firm D call. CDR1 SGHNT and CDR2 YENEEA come from the germline V gene. The CDR3 contains 13 residues. V gave up 1 base and J gave up 4 bases, with 7 bases separating them. The CDR3 spells CASSLGPGYGYTF. The CDR3 coding sequence is TGTGCCAGCAGCTTAGGTCCGGGCTATGGCTACACCTTC.

The chain has TRBV5-4 and TRBJ2-7; 11 bases align to TRBD2. The germline gives CDR1 SGHNT, CDR2 YYREEE (reference sequence). J gave up 3 bases and V 1 base, and 3 bases lay outside the gene matches. The CDR3 length is 15 residues. In DNA, the CDR3 is TGTGCCAGCAGCTTGAGTCTAGCGGGAGGCTACGAGCAGTACTTC. This sequence encodes CASSLSLAGGYEQYF.